This entry lists 21 T cell receptor beta chains sequenced from one sample in a study of CD8+CD57+ T cells in acquired aplastic anemia. The TCR beta profiling, which covered VDJ combination and CDR3 sequence, was carried out using genomic DNA as the template. MiXCR was run by TCRdb on the reads, yielding one entry per CDR3 protein. The table records approximately 300,000 distinct CDR3 sequences, about 50% of them present only once. Flow cytometry had shown expanded CD8+CD57+ cells in the patients chosen for sequencing. Material: sorted CD4+, CD8+, or CD8+CD57+ T cells (not recorded which) from PBMCs. The receptors were gathered from a human donor with aplastic anemia.

This clonotype has only a few counts. The chain joins TRBV10-2 to TRBJ2-1, with 9 bases matching TRBD2. The CDR3 spans 14 residues. V shed 6 bases and J 13 bases; nucleotides not matched to a gene: 13. The germline CDR1 and CDR2 sequences are WSHSY and SAAADI. CDR3 nucleotide sequence: TGCGCCAGCAGAGAGGGCGGGAGGGCTTTTTTTCAGTTCTTC. This codes for CASREGGRAFFQFF.

The CDR3 nucleotides read TGCAGTGCAAGGGACGCGATAGATACGCAGTATTTT. Translating it yields CSARDAIDTQYF. This chain connects TRBV20-1 to TRBJ2-3; D may match TRBD1 or TRBD2 (5 bases each). Germline values: CDR1 DFQATT, CDR2 SNEGSKA (reference sequence). Trimming left V 6 bases short and J 5 bases short, with 12 bases between. This CDR3 spans 12 amino acids.

This clonotype was picked up many times. This chain links TRBV19 with TRBJ2-1; D may be TRBD2 (7 bases). CDR3 length: 16 amino acids. Germline V lookup: CDR1 LNHDA, CDR2 SQIVND (reference sequence). Trimming removed 2 bases from V and 4 bases from J, with 15 bases in between. DNA for the CDR3: TGTGCCAGTAGTATACGGGGGGCTAGCGCGTACAATGAGCAGTTCTTC. Translating gives CASSIRGASAYNEQFF.

Notes on this clonotype: This is likely a read error, given that the CDR3 carries no conserved phenylalanine or tryptophan at its end. Because the CDR3's place on the DNA is in doubt, the DNA is left out and the CDR3 is given as listed by TCRdb. The genes are TRBV5-1 and TRBJ2-7; the table's D gene call, TRBD2, was not cross checked with the DNA. The CDR3 numbers 10 amino acids, ends counted. Germline-derived CDR1 and CDR2 are SGHRS and YFSETQ. CDR3 sequence reads: CASSLEGLAG.

The chain carries TRBV24-1 and TRBJ1-2; 7 bases line up with TRBD1. Germline assignment: CDR1 KGHDR and CDR2 SFDVKD. V was pared by 3 bases and J by 3 bases, with 6 bases of the junction left unmatched. The CDR3 contains 15 residues. This chain's CDR3 is CATSDPPTGDYGYTF. The CDR3 nucleotides read TGTGCCACCAGTGATCCCCCCACAGGGGACTATGGCTACACCTTC.

This CDR3 is CASSGRGSTDTQYF. CDR3 nucleotide sequence: TGTGCCAGCAGCGGACGAGGTAGCACAGATACGCAGTATTTT. The chain couples TRBV7-9 to TRBJ2-3; D not resolved. This CDR3 comprises 14 residues. Trimming took off 5 bases at V and 0 bases at J, with 9 bases between the two ends. CDR1 is SEHNR, CDR2 FQNEAQ, per germline (reference sequence).

The J gene is TRBJ2-3, the V gene TRBV20-1, with TRBD1 as a possible D gene (5 bases). There are 13 residues in the CDR3. The germline V gene has CDR1 DFQATT and CDR2 SNEGSKA (reference sequence). Trimming removed 6 bases at V and 1 base at J, with 11 bases between. The CDR3 region is CSAQVGGTDTQYF. The CDR3 DNA sequence: TGCAGTGCACAAGTAGGGGGCACAGATACGCAGTATTTT.

Concerning this clonotype: A read error may produce the germline difference seen at one junction end. The chain links TRBV6-1 to TRBJ2-5, with 8 bases identical to TRBD2. CDR1 is MNHNS and CDR2 is SASEGT in the germline V gene. CDR3 length equals 18 residues. The CDR3 spells CASSESALAGVLVETQYF. The CDR3 coding sequence is TGCGCCAGCAGTGAGTCAGCTCTAGCGGGCGTCTTGGTGGAGACCCAGTACTTC.

A remark on this clonotype: Here the CDR3 omits its conserved ending phenylalanine or tryptophan, so a read error is the likely source. It is unclear where the CDR3 begins or ends on the DNA, so no DNA is shown, and the CDR3 is as TCRdb lists it. This sequence joins TRBV7-9 and TRBJ2-7; TRBD1, as called in the table, went unchecked against the DNA. The CDR3 extends over 8 residues, inclusive of both ends. Germline V gene lookup returns CDR1 SEHNR and CDR2 FQNEAQ (reference sequence). The chain's CDR3 is CASSSSDR.

Of note for this clonotype: The junction departs from germline at one end; a sequencing error may be responsible. V and J are TRBV5-1 and TRBJ2-7; possibly TRBD2 for D (5 bases). Germline V gene data show CDR1 as SGHRS and CDR2 as YFSETQ. The CDR3 extends over 13 amino acids. CDR3 in DNA: TGCACCAGCAGCTTGTCCGGGATTATAGAGCAGTACTTC. As protein: CTSSLSGIIEQYF.

This clonotype came up once. A read error may explain this, as a much larger clone is one base away. This chain links TRBV6-1 with TRBJ1-1; D possibly corresponds to TRBD1 (5 bases). V lost 2 bases and J 4 bases, leaving 14 bases between the germline ends. The germline CDR1 and CDR2 sequences are MNHNS and SASEGT. The CDR3 extends over 15 amino acids. As DNA, the CDR3 is TGTGCCAGCAGTGAACAGGGTGGAATGAGCACTGAAGCTTTCTTT. Its protein is CASSEQGGMSTEAFF.

This chain connects TRBV5-1 to TRBJ1-1; tentatively, D is TRBD1 (5 bases). Germline V gene lookup returns CDR1 SGHRS and CDR2 YFSETQ. Trimming shortened V by 2 bases and J by 6 bases, and 14 bases separated the two germline ends. The CDR3 runs to 14 residues. CDR3 protein: CASSFQGRFSEAFF. The CDR3 coding sequence is TGCGCCAGCAGCTTCCAGGGTAGGTTCTCTGAAGCTTTCTTT.

The chain is built from TRBV9 and TRBJ1-1; D unclear. CDR3 size: 13 residues. V was clipped by 4 bases and J by 3 bases, with 10 bases between them. Germline assignment: CDR1 SGDLS and CDR2 YYNGEE. The CDR3: CASSPAVDTEAFF. In DNA, the CDR3 is TGTGCCAGCAGCCCAGCTGTGGACACTGAAGCTTTCTTT. Looking up the rest from reference TRBV9 and TRBJ1-1 gives the full variable domain: DSGVTQTPKHLITATGQRVTLRCSPRSGDLSVYWYQQSLDQGLQFLIQYYNGEERAKGNILERFSAQQFPDLHSELNLSSLELGDSALYFCASSPAVDTEAFFGQGTRLTVV.

V is TRBV25-1 and J is TRBJ2-1, with D perhaps TRBD1 or TRBD2 (5 bases each). Trimming left V 7 bases short and J 3 bases short, with 10 bases between. Germline assignment: CDR1 MGHDK and CDR2 SYGVNS. There are 13 residues in the CDR3. The CDR3 spells CASKSGHYNEQFF. In DNA form, the CDR3 reads TGTGCCAGCAAGAGCGGACACTACAATGAGCAGTTCTTC.

This sequence joins TRBV2 and TRBJ2-1, with 8 bases aligning to TRBD1. The CDR3 runs to 13 residues. V lost 5 bases and J lost 9; bases outside the gene matches: 6. The V gene's germline CDR1 is SNHLY and CDR2 FYNNEI. The CDR3 DNA is TGTGCCAGCAGTAATGACAGGGGAAGTGAGCAGTTCTTC. This sequence encodes CASSNDRGSEQFF.

This clonotype has ten or more counts. V gene TRBV12-3 or TRBV12-4 combines with J gene TRBJ1-1; D possibly corresponds to TRBD1 (5 bases). With 4 bases removed from V and 5 bases from J, the gap between germline ends came to 14 bases. The CDR3 covers 14 residues. The CDR3 DNA sequence: TGTGCCAGCAGTTACTCCGGAGGGGCAACTGAAGCTTTCTTT. Protein sequence: CASSYSGGATEAFF.

V usage is TRBV5-1 and J usage is TRBJ2-3; D remains unclear. Germline V gene sequence: CDR1 SGHRS, CDR2 YFSETQ. The CDR3 sequence is 16 residues long. V gave up 0 bases and J gave up 2 bases, with 13 bases separating them. The CDR3 bases are TGCGCCAGCAGCTTGGGCTTGCGGATCGCCACAGATACGCAGTATTTT. It codes for CASSLGLRIATDTQYF.

Only a few counts were recorded for this clonotype. A read error may be the cause here, since a much bigger clone is one base away. V is TRBV4-1 and J is TRBJ2-3; D not certain. This CDR3 spans 16 amino acids. Germline V gives CDR1 MGHRA, CDR2 YSYEKL. The CDR3 nucleotides are TGCACCAGCAGCCAAGTTGCGAGCCCCAGCACAGATACGCAGTATTTT. As protein: CTSSQVASPSTDTQYF.

Many counts were recorded for this clonotype. The V call is TRBV5-1, the J call TRBJ2-1, with TRBD2 identical over 9 bases. Germline V gene data show CDR1 as SGHRS and CDR2 as YFSETQ. V lost 0 bases to trimming and J lost 5 bases; unmatched junction nucleotides: 0. The CDR3 spans 14 residues. CDR3 bases: TGCGCCAGCAGCTTGGGACTAGCGGACAATGAGCAGTTCTTC. It codes for CASSLGLADNEQFF. Full variable domain (outside the CDR3, taken from reference TRBV5-1 and TRBJ2-1): KAGVTQTPRYLIKTRGQQVTLSCSPISGHRSVSWYQQTPGQGLQFLFEYFSETQRNKGNFPGRFSGRQFSNSRSEMNVSTLELGDSALYLCASSLGLADNEQFFGPGTRLTVL.

The chain joins TRBV15 to TRBJ1-4; a weak D match, TRBD1 (5 bases). The V end lost 3 bases, the J end lost 8 bases, and 16 bases lay between the germline ends. There are 15 residues in the CDR3. Per germline, CDR1 LNHNV and CDR2 YYDKDF (reference sequence). CDR3 nucleotides: TGTGCCACCAGCAGTACAGGAATGTTAGAAGAAAAACTGTTTTTT. The encoded protein is CATSSTGMLEEKLFF.

The count of this clonotype is one. The chain employs TRBV10-3 and TRBJ2-1; 7 nucleotides agree with TRBD1. The length of the CDR3 is 14 residues. The germline CDR1 and CDR2 sequences are ENHRY and SYGVKD. With V trimmed by 4 bases and J by 6 bases, 6 bases remained unmatched. As DNA, the CDR3 is TGTGCCATCAGTGGCGACAGGGAATTCAATGAGCAGTTCTTC. It is translated as CAISGDREFNEQFF.